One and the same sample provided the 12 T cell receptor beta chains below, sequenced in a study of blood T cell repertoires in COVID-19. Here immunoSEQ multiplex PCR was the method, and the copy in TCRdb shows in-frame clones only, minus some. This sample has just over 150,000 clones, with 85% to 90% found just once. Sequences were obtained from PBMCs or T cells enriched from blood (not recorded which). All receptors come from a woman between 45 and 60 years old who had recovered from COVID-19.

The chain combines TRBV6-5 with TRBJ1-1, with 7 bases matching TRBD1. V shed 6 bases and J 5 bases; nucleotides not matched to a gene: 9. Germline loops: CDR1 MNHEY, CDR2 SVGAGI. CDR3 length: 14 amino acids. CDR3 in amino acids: CASRVNRGETEAFF. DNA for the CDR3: TGTGCCAGCAGAGTAAACAGGGGTGAAACTGAAGCTTTCTTT.

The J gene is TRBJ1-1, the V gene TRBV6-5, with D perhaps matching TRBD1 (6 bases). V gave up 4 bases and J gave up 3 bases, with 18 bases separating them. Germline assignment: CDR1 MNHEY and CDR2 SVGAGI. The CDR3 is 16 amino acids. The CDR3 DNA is TGTGCCAGCAGTTCAGGGGCGCTTCTCAGGGACACTGAAGCTTTCTTT. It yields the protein CASSSGALLRDTEAFF.

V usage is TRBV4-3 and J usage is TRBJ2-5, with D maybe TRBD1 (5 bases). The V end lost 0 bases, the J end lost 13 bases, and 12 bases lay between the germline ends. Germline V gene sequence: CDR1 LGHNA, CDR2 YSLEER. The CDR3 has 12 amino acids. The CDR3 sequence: CASSQDVGPRYF. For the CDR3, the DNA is TGCGCCAGCAGCCAAGATGTGGGGCCCCGGTACTTC.

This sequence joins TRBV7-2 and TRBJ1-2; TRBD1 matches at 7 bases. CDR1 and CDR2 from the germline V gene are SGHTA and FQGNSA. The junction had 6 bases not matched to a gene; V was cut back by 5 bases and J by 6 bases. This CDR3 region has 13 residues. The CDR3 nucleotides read TGTGCCAGCAGCGAAAGGGGGCGCGATGGCTACACCTTC. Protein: CASSERGRDGYTF. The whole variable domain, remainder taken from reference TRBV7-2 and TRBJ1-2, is GAGVSQSPSNKVTEKGKDVELRCDPISGHTALYWYRQSLGQGLEFLIYFQGNSAPDKSGLPSDRFSAERTGGSVSTLTIQRTQQEDSAVYLCASSERGRDGYTFGSGTRLTVV.

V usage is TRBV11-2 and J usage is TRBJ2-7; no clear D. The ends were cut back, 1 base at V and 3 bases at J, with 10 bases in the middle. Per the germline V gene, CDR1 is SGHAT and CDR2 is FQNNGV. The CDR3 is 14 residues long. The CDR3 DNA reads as TGTGCCAGCAGCTTAGCGACGGGTGACTACGAGCAGTACTTC. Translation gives CASSLATGDYEQYF.

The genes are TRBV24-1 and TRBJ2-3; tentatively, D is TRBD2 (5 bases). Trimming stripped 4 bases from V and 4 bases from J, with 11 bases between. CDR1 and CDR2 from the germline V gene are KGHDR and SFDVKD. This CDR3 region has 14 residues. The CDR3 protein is CATSDRGWADTQYF. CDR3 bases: TGTGCCACCAGTGACCGGGGTTGGGCAGATACGCAGTATTTT.

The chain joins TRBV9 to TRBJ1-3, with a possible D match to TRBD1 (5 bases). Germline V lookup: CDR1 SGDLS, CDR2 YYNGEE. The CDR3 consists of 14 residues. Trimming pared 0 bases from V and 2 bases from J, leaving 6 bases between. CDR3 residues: CASSVGGAGNTIYF. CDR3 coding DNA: TGTGCCAGCAGCGTAGGGGGGGCTGGAAACACCATATATTTT. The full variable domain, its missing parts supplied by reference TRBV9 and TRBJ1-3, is DSGVTQTPKHLITATGQRVTLRCSPRSGDLSVYWYQQSLDQGLQFLIQYYNGEERAKGNILERFSAQQFPDLHSELNLSSLELGDSALYFCASSVGGAGNTIYFGEGSWLTVV.

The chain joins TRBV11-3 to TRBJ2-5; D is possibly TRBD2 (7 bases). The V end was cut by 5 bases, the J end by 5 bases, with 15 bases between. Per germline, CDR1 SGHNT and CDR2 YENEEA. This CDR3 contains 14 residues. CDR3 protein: CASSDRFGGETQYF. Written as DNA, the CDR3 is TGTGCCAGCAGCGACAGGTTCGGGGGGGAGACCCAGTACTTC.

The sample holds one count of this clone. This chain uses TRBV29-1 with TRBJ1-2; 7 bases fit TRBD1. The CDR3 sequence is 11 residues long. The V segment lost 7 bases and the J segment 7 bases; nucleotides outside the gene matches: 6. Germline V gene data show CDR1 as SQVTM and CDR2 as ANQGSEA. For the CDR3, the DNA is TGCAGCGGGCGGACAGGCCGTGGCTACACCTTC. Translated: CSGRTGRGYTF.

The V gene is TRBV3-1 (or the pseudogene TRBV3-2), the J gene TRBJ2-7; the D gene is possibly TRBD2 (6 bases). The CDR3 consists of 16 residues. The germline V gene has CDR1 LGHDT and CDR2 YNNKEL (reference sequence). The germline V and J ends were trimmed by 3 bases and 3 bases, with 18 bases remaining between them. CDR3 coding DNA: TGTGCCAGCAGCCACGATCGGGAGACAGTGATCTACGAGCAGTACTTC. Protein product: CASSHDRETVIYEQYF.

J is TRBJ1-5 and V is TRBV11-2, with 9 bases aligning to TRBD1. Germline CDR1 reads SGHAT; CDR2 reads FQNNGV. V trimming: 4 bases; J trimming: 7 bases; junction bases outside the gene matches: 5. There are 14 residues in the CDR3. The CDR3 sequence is CASSSQGAGQPQHF. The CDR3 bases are TGTGCCAGCAGCTCACAGGGGGCTGGACAGCCCCAGCATTTT.

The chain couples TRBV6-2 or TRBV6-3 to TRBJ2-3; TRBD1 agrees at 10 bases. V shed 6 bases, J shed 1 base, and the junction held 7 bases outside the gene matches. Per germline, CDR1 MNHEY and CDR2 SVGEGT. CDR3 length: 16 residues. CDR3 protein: CASSGRQGARTDTQYF. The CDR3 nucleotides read TGTGCCAGCAGCGGTCGACAGGGGGCCCGCACAGATACGCAGTATTTT.